This T cell receptor beta chain was captured by sequencing in a study of cytomegalovirus exposure and HLA in healthy donors. For the study at large: Unique TCR beta sequences numbering fewer than 130 million came from around 180 million T cells in an earlier analysis.

The CDR3 loop spans 16 amino acids. Germline V gives CDR1 SEHNR, CDR2 FQNEAQ (reference sequence). After removal of 5 bases from V and 0 bases from J, the junction contained 8 bases not matched to a gene. The PCR was carried out with 60 Vbeta primers and 13 Jbeta primers. Generated by immunoSEQ multiplex PCR, the TCRdb table keeps only in-frame clones and is missing some. Among about 59,000 clones listed, approximately 80% were seen once. This TCR was sampled from a middle-aged man in good health and CMV-seronegative. The sequenced sample consisted of PBMCs. The rearrangement links TRBV7-9 to TRBJ2-7; TRBD1 aligns across 9 bases. The CDR3 DNA reads TGTGCCAGCAGCCCCCTTGACAGGGGGAGCTCCTACGAGCAGTACTTC. As protein: CASSPLDRGSSYEQYF.